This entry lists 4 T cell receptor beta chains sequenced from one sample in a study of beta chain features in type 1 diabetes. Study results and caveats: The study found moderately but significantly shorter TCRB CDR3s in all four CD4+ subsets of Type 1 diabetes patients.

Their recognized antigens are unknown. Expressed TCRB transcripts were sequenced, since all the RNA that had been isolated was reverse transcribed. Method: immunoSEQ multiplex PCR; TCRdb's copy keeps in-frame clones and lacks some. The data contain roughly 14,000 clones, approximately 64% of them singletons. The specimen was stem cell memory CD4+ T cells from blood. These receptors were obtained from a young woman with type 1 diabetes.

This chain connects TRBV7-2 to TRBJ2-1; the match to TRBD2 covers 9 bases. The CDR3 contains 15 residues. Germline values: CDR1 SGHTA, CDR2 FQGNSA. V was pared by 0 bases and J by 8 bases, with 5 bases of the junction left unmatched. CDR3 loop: CASSLAAGGGDEQFF. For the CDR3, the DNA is TGTGCCAGCAGCTTAGCAGCGGGGGGCGGGGATGAGCAGTTCTTC.

Here the CDR3 DNA reads TGCGCCAGCAGCAGGAGGGGAGGTAATGAAAAACTGTTTTTT. This encodes CASSRRGGNEKLFF. J is TRBJ1-4 and V is TRBV5-1; tentatively, D is TRBD1 (5 bases). The CDR3 runs 14 residues. Trimming took off 4 bases at V and 4 bases at J, with 11 bases between the two ends. Germline V gene lookup returns CDR1 SGHRS and CDR2 YFSETQ.

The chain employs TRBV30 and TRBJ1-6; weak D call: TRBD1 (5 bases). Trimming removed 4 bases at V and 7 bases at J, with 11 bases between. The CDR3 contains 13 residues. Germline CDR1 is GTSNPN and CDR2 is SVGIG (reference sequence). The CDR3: CAWMVTENSPLHF. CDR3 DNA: TGTGCCTGGATGGTGACAGAGAATTCACCCCTCCACTTT.

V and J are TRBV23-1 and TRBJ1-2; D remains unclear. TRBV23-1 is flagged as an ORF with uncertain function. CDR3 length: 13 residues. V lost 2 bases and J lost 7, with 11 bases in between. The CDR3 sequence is CASSQTGRSGYTF. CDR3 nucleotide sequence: TGCGCCAGCAGTCAAACGGGGAGGTCTGGCTACACCTTC.